These T cell receptor beta chains were read from a single sample in a study of cytomegalovirus exposure and HLA in healthy donors. Produced via immunoSEQ multiplex PCR; TCRdb's table is partial and in-frame only. The table shows about 56,000 clones, with around 94% occurring only once. The sample consisted of PBMCs. Source of these receptors: a man between 18 and 29 years old in good health and CMV-seronegative. Each CDR3 is given with its conserved first and last residue. A D gene is named only where the DNA matches it firmly. Not every row has a clone size; where given, it reads once, few, many or a size class.

j_call,cdr3_length,v_call,clone_size,d_call,cdr3_aa,cdr3_nt
TRBJ1-1,18,TRBV11-1,.,TRBD1,CASSLRQGKTGGNTEAFF,TGTGCCAGCAGCTTACGTCAAGGTAAAACAGGGGGGAACACTGAAGCTTTCTTT
TRBJ2-7,15,TRBV28,.,TRBD1,CASSLMIDRAYEQYF,TGTGCCAGCAGTTTAATGATCGACAGGGCGTACGAGCAGTACTTC
TRBJ2-3,13,TRBV6-1,.,.,CASRGSSADTQYF,TGTGCCAGCAGAGGGTCTAGCGCAGATACGCAGTATTTT
TRBJ2-7,13,TRBV4-3,.,TRBD2,CASSQWGGYEQYF,TGCGCCAGCAGCCAATGGGGGGGTTACGAGCAGTACTTC
TRBJ1-1,14,TRBV14,.,.,CASSPGLRNTEAFF,TGTGCCAGCAGCCCTGGACTGAGGAACACTGAAGCTTTCTTT
TRBJ1-5,15,TRBV18,few,.,CASSPEPGGSQPQHF,TGTGCCAGCTCACCCGAACCAGGAGGGTCCCAGCCCCAGCATTTT
TRBJ1-1,15,TRBV7-9,.,TRBD1,CASSLWVTGEIEAFF,TGTGCCAGCAGCTTATGGGTGACAGGGGAGATTGAAGCTTTCTTT
TRBJ2-7,15,TRBV5-8,.,.,CASSFLTGKTYEQYF,TGTGCCAGCAGCTTCCTCACAGGAAAAACCTACGAGCAGTACTTC
TRBJ2-3,16,TRBV18,.,TRBD2,CASSTVLAVEGDTQYF,TGTGCCAGCTCAACCGTCCTAGCGGTTGAGGGAGATACGCAGTATTTT
TRBJ1-2,13,TRBV27,once,TRBD1,CASSLTGGYGYTF,TGTGCCAGCAGTTTAACAGGGGGTTACGGCTACACCTTC
TRBJ2-4,22,TRBV12-5,.,TRBD2,CASGLVREWRLAGGVFKNIQYF,TGTGCTAGTGGTTTGGTAAGGGAGTGGCGGCTAGCGGGGGGGGTTTTCAAAAACATTCAGTACTTC
TRBJ2-1,16,TRBV28,.,TRBD2,CASSLVTSGTYNEQFF,TGTGCCAGCAGTTTGGTGACTAGCGGAACCTACAATGAGCAGTTCTTC
TRBJ2-7,14,TRBV5-6,.,.,CASSFRRDSYEQYF,TGTGCCAGCAGCTTCCGTCGGGACTCCTACGAGCAGTACTTC
TRBJ1-4,18,TRBV7-2,.,.,CASSLTGTRFVPDEKLFF,TGTGCCAGCAGCTTAACCGGGACAAGGTTCGTTCCGGATGAAAAACTGTTTTTT
TRBJ1-2,15,TRBV27,.,.,CASSSSPKGNYGYTF,TGTGCCAGCAGTTCCTCCCCGAAGGGGAACTATGGCTACACCTTC
TRBJ2-4,16,TRBV9,.,.,CASSVGASLAKNIQYF,TGTGCCAGCAGCGTAGGGGCCTCTCTAGCCAAAAACATTCAGTACTTC
TRBJ1-2,15,TRBV4-3,.,TRBD1,CASSHTTGGIYGYTF,TGCGCCAGCAGCCATACGACAGGGGGTATCTATGGCTACACCTTC
TRBJ2-2,16,TRBV5-1,.,TRBD1,CASSPGTGGEFGELFF,TGCGCCAGCAGTCCTGGGACAGGGGGCGAATTCGGGGAGCTGTTTTTT
TRBJ2-1,11,TRBV7-9,.,.,CASSPFEEQFF,TGTGCCAGCAGCCCCTTCGAGGAGCAGTTCTTC